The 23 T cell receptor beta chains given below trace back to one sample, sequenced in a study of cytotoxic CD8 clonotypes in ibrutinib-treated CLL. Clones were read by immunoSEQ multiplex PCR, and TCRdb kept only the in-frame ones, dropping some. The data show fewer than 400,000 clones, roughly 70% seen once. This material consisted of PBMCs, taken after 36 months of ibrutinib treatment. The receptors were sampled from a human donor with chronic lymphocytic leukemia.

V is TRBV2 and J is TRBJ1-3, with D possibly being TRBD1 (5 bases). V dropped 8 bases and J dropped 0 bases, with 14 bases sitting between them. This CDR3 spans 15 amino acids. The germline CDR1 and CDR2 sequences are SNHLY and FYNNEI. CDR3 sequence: CASFAREVSGNTIYF. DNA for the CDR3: TGTGCCAGCTTCGCCAGGGAGGTCTCTGGAAACACCATATATTTT.

CDR3 residues: CASSSTGFGEQYF. CDR3 DNA: TGTGCCAGCAGCTCGACAGGGTTCGGCGAGCAGTACTTC. This chain links TRBV7-2 with TRBJ2-7, with 7 positions matching TRBD1. The germline gives CDR1 SGHTA, CDR2 FQGNSA. V shed 4 bases, J shed 6 bases, and the junction held 6 bases outside the gene matches. CDR3 length: 13 amino acids.

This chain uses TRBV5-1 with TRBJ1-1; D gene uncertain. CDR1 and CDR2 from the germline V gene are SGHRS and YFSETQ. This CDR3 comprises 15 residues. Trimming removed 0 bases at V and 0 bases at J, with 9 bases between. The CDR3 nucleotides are TGCGCCAGCAGCTTGGGGCAGGCTATGAACACTGAAGCTTTCTTT. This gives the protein CASSLGQAMNTEAFF. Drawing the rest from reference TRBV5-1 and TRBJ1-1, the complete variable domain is KAGVTQTPRYLIKTRGQQVTLSCSPISGHRSVSWYQQTPGQGLQFLFEYFSETQRNKGNFPGRFSGRQFSNSRSEMNVSTLELGDSALYLCASSLGQAMNTEAFFGQGTRLTVV.

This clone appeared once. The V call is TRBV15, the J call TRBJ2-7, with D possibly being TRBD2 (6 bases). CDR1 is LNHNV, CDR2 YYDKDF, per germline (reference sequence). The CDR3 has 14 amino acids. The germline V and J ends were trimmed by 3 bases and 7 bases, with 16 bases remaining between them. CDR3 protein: CATSRVGRAGEQYF. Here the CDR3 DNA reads TGTGCCACCAGCAGGGTCGGAAGGGCGGGGGAGCAGTACTTC.

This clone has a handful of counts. CDR3 protein: CASSFTSGSNEQFF. CDR3 in DNA: TGTGCCAGCAGTTTTACTAGCGGGAGTAATGAGCAGTTCTTC. J is TRBJ2-1 and V is TRBV27, with 11 nucleotides matching TRBD2. J lost 7 bases, V lost 3 bases, and 2 bases had no gene match. This CDR3 region has 14 residues. The germline CDR1 and CDR2 sequences are MNHEY and SMNVEV (reference sequence).

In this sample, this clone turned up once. The CDR3 DNA sequence: TGTGCCAGCAGGCTACCGATATCAGATACGCAGTATTTT. Residues: CASRLPISDTQYF. This rearrangement joins TRBV13 to TRBJ2-3; no clear D gene. Germline V gene data show CDR1 as PRHDT and CDR2 as FYEKMQ (reference sequence). CDR3 length equals 13 residues. Trimming shortened V by 6 bases and J by 4 bases, and 11 bases separated the two germline ends.

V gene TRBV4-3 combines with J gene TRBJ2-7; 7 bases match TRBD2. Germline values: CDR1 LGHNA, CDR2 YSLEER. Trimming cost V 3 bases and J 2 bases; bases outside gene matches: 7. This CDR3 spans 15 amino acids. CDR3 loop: CASSQAASGTYEQYF. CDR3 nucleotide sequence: TGCGCCAGCAGCCAGGCGGCTAGCGGTACCTACGAGCAGTACTTC.

The CDR3 sequence: CASSFFLNLRETKNIQYF. CDR3 sequence (DNA): TGTGCCAGCAGTTTCTTCCTGAACTTGAGGGAGACCAAAAACATTCAGTACTTC. V is TRBV27 and J is TRBJ2-4; tentative D call: TRBD2 (5 bases). Germline V gives CDR1 MNHEY, CDR2 SMNVEV (reference sequence). The CDR3 is made up of 18 amino acids. Trimming left V 3 bases short and J 2 bases short, with 20 bases between.

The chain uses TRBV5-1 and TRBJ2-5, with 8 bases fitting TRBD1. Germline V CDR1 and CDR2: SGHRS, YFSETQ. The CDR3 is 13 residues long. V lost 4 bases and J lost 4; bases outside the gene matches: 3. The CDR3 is CASSRGQGETQYF. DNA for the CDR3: TGCGCCAGCAGCCGAGGACAGGGAGAGACCCAGTACTTC. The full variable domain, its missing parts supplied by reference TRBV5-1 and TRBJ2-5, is KAGVTQTPRYLIKTRGQQVTLSCSPISGHRSVSWYQQTPGQGLQFLFEYFSETQRNKGNFPGRFSGRQFSNSRSEMNVSTLELGDSALYLCASSRGQGETQYFGPGTRLLVL.

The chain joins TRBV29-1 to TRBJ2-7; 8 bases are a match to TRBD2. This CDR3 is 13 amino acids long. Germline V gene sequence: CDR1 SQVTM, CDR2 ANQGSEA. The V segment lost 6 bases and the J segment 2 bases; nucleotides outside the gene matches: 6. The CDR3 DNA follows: TGCAGCGTAGTAGCGGGATTCCCCTACGAGCAGTACTTC. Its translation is CSVVAGFPYEQYF.

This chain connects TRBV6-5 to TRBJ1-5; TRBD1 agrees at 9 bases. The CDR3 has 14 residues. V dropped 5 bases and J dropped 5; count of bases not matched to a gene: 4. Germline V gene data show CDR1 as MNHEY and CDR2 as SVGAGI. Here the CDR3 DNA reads TGTGCCAGCAGTACACAGGGGGCTTATCAGCCCCAGCATTTT. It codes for CASSTQGAYQPQHF.

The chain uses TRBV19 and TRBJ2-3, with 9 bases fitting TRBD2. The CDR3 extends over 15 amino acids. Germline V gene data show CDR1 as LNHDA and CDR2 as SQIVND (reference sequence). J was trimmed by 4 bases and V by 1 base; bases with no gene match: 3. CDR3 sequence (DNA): TGTGCCAGTAGTATAGGGCGGGAGGGCGCAGATACGCAGTATTTT. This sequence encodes CASSIGREGADTQYF.

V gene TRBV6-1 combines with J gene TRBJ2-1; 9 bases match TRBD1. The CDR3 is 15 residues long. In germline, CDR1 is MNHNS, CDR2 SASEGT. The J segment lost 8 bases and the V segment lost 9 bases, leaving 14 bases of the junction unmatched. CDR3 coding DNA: TGTGCCAGTCAGGGTCGCCGGACAGGGGTTGATGAGCAGTTCTTC. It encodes CASQGRRTGVDEQFF.

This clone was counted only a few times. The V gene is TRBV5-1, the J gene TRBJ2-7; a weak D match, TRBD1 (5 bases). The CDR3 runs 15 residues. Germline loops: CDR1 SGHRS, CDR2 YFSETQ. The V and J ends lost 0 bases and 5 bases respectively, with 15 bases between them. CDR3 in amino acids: CASSLVGQGLDEQYF. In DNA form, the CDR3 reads TGCGCCAGCAGCTTGGTGGGGCAGGGATTGGACGAGCAGTACTTC.

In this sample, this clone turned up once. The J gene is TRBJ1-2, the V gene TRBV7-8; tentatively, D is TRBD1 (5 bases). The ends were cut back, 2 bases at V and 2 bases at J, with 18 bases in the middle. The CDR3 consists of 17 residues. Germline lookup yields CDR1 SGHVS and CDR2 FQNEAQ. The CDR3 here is CASSLRTAGTANYGYTF. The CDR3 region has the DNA TGTGCCAGCAGCTTACGAACCGCCGGGACGGCGAACTATGGCTACACCTTC.

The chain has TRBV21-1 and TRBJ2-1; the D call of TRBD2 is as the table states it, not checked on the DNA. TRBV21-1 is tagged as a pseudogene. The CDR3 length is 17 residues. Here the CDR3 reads CASSKVTSGGPILEQFF. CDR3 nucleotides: TGTGCCAGCAGCAAAGTTACTAGCGGGGGCCCTATCCTTGAGCAGTTCTTC.

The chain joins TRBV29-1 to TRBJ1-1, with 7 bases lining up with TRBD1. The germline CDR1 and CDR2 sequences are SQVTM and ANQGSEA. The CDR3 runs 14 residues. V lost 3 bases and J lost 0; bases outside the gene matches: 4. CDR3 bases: TGCAGCGTTGATACGACAGGGTTGAACACTGAAGCTTTCTTT. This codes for CSVDTTGLNTEAFF.

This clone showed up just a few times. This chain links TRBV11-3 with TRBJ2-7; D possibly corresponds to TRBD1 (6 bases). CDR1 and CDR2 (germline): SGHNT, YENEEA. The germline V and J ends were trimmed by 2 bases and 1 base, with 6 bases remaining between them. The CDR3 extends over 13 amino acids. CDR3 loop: CASSLRGSYEQYF. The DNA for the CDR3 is TGTGCCAGCAGCTTAAGGGGGTCCTACGAGCAGTACTTC.

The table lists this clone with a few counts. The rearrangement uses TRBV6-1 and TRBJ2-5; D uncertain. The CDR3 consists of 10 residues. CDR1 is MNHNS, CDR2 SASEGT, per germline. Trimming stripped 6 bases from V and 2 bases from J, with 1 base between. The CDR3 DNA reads TGTGCCAGCAGGCAAGAGACCCAGTACTTC. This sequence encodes CASRQETQYF.

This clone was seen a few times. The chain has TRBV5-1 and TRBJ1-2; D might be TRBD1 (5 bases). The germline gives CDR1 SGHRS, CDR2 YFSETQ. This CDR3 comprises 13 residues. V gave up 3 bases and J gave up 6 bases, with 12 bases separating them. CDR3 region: CASSSQGFDGYTF. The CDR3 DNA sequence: TGCGCCAGCAGCTCTCAGGGTTTTGATGGCTACACCTTC.

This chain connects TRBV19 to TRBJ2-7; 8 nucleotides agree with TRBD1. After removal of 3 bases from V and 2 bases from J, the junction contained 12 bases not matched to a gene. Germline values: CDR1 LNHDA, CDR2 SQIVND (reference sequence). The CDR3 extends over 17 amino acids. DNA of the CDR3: TGTGCCAGTAGTATCTCAACATCCGGGACAGGAACCTACGAGCAGTACTTC. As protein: CASSISTSGTGTYEQYF. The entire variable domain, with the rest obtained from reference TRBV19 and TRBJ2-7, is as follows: DGGITQSPKYLFRKEGQNVTLSCEQNLNHDAMYWYRQDPGQGLRLIYYSQIVNDFQKGDIAEGYSVSREKKESFPLTVTSAQKNPTAFYLCASSISTSGTGTYEQYFGPGTRLTVT.

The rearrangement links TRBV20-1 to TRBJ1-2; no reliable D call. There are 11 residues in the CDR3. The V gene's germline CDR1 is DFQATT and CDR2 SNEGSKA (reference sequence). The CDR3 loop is CSTGANYGYTF. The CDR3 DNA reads TGCAGCACGGGCGCTAACTATGGCTACACCTTC.

The CDR3 DNA is TGTGCCAGTAGTATCCCGGGGGGAGACGAGCAGTACTTC. Translated, it gives CASSIPGGDEQYF. The rearrangement joins TRBV19 to TRBJ2-7; TRBD2 matches at 7 bases. Germline lookup yields CDR1 LNHDA and CDR2 SQIVND (reference sequence). The trim removed 3 bases at V and 5 bases at J, leaving 4 bases unmatched. This CDR3 contains 13 residues. The full variable domain, rest sourced from reference TRBV19 and TRBJ2-7, is DGGITQSPKYLFRKEGQNVTLSCEQNLNHDAMYWYRQDPGQGLRLIYYSQIVNDFQKGDIAEGYSVSREKKESFPLTVTSAQKNPTAFYLCASSIPGGDEQYFGPGTRLTVT.